This T cell receptor (beta chain) was profiled in a study of sequential checkpoint blockade in melanoma. Treatment denoted: randomized to nivolumab then ipilimumab (arm A) or the reverse (arm B). V was clipped by 3 bases and J by 2 bases; unmatched bases: 8. The germline V gene has CDR1 MDHEN and CDR2 SYDVKM. There are 18 residues in the CDR3. Data came from immunoSEQ multiplex PCR; TCRdb stores just in-frame clones and leaves some out. This table has around 41,000 clones, roughly 90% appearing once. The TCR comes from a human donor with melanoma. Sequencing used CD8+ T cells sorted from blood (inferred from file names), obtained from a patient given nivolumab and ipilimumab in sequence. The chain has TRBV28 and TRBJ2-7; 15 bases line up with TRBD2. CDR3 nucleotide sequence: TGTGCCAGCAGTTTGGGACTAGCGGGAGGCACCTACACCTACGAGCAGTACTTC. Translating it yields CASSLGLAGGTYTYEQYF.